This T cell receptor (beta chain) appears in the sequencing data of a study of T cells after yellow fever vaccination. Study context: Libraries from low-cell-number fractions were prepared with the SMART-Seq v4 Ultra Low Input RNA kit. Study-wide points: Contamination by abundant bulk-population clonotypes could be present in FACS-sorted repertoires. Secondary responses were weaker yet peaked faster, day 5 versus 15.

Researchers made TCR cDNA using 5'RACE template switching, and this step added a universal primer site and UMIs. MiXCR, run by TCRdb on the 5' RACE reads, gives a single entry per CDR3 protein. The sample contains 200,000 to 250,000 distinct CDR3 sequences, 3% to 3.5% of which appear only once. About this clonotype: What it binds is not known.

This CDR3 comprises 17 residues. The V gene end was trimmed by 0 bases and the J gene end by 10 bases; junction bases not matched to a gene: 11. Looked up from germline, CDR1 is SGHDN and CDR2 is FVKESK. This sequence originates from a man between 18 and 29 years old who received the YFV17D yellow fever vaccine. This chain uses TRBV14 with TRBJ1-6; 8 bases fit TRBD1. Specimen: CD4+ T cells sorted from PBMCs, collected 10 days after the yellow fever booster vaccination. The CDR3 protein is CASSQDMAGGAQSPLHF. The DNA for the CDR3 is TGTGCCAGCAGCCAAGATATGGCAGGGGGCGCACAATCACCCCTCCACTTT.